This T cell receptor (beta chain) was recorded in a study of T-cell memory formation after mild COVID-19. The CDR3 covers 16 residues. The V end lost 1 base, the J end lost 1 base, and 14 bases lay between the germline ends. In germline, CDR1 is SEHNR, CDR2 FQNEAQ (reference sequence). At least ten counts were recorded for this clonotype. TCRdb called the 5' RACE reads again in MiXCR, with one record for every CDR3 protein. The data contain about 27,000 distinct CDR3 sequences, around 6.8% of them singletons. The chain is built from TRBV7-9 and TRBJ2-7; TRBD1 might be the D (6 bases). Sequenced input: PBMCs or a T cell subset sorted from them (not recorded which). The clonotype was recovered from an adult woman who had mild COVID-19 (a few samples of this study predate the infection). Cell type and time point are not known. The CDR3: CASSLEGDRRSYEQYF. As DNA, the CDR3 is TGTGCCAGCAGCTTAGAGGGAGACAGGAGGTCCTACGAGCAGTACTTC. Full variable domain (missing parts from reference TRBV7-9 and TRBJ2-7): DTGVSQNPRHKITKRGQNVTFRCDPISEHNRLYWYRQTLGQGPEFLTYFQNEAQLEKSRLLSDRFSAERPKGSFSTLEIQRTEQGDSAMYLCASSLEGDRRSYEQYFGPGTRLTVT.